This note documents a single T cell receptor beta chain sequence. Its target is not known. The sample originates from a study of shared clonotypes between healthy human individuals. Study summary: In total, the donors were a couple of women and a few men aged 18 to 49.

The repertoire was sequenced with immunoSEQ multiplex PCR; TCRdb's copy has only in-frame clones and lacks some. The table shows about 520,000 clones, with about 84% occurring only once. The study's findings and limits: Genetic and exposure-history diversity was limited by the small donor number.

Germline loops: CDR1 MGHDK, CDR2 SYGVNS. V lost 6 bases to trimming and J lost 0 bases; unmatched junction nucleotides: 9. The CDR3 loop spans 18 amino acids. Those who donated, Caucasian adults without exception, all lived in Nashville, Tennessee. The TCR comes from a woman between 35 and 50 years old in good health. Some clones in this sample may be carry-over from other donors' samples. The rearrangement links TRBV25-1 to TRBJ2-6, with 9 bases identical to TRBD1. The specimen was PBMCs. The CDR3 is CASREQGAAFSGANVLTF. In nucleotides, the CDR3 is TGTGCCAGCAGAGAACAGGGGGCCGCATTCTCTGGGGCCAACGTCCTGACTTTC.